These 2 T cell receptor beta chains were sequenced from one sample in a study of T-cell memory formation after mild COVID-19. TCRdb re-called the 5' RACE reads through MiXCR, storing one row per CDR3 protein. The sample lists about 410,000 distinct CDR3 sequences, more than 15% occurring once. Sequenced material: PBMCs or a T cell subset sorted from them (not recorded which). The receptors were sampled from a man aged 18 to 35 who had mild COVID-19 (a few samples of this study predate the infection). Cell type and time point are not known.

This clonotype was counted between two and nine times. The rearrangement joins TRBV12-3 or TRBV12-4 to TRBJ1-5, with D perhaps TRBD1 (5 bases). This CDR3 is 15 amino acids long. Trimming took 3 bases from V and 8 from J, leaving 17 bases between them. The CDR3 loop reads CASSFSTRGQKPQHF. CDR3 bases: TGTGCCAGCAGTTTTTCGACTAGGGGCCAGAAGCCCCAGCATTTT.

The rearrangement joins TRBV20-1 to TRBJ2-7; TRBD1 or TRBD2 may be the D gene (5 bases each). Germline V gene lookup returns CDR1 DFQATT and CDR2 SNEGSKA (reference sequence). The CDR3 contains 14 residues. Trimming cost V 2 bases and J 6 bases, with 17 bases left between them. CDR3 in DNA: TGCAGTGCTAGATCGGGGCCACCGGGTAGCGAGCAGTACTTC. It yields the protein CSARSGPPGSEQYF.